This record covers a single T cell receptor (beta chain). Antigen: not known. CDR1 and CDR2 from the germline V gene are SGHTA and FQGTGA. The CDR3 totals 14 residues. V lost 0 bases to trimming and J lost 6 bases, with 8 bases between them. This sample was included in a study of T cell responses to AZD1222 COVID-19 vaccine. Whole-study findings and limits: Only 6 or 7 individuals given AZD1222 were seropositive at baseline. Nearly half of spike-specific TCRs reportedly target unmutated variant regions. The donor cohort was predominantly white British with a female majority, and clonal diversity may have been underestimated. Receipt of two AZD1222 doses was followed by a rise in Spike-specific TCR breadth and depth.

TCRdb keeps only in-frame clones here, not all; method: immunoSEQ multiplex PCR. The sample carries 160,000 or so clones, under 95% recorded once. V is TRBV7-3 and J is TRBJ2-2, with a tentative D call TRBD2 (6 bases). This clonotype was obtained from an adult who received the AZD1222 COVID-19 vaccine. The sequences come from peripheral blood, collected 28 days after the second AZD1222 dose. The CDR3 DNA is TGTGCCAGCAGCTTAACAGGAGGGGCCGGGGAGCTGTTTTTT. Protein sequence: CASSLTGGAGELFF.